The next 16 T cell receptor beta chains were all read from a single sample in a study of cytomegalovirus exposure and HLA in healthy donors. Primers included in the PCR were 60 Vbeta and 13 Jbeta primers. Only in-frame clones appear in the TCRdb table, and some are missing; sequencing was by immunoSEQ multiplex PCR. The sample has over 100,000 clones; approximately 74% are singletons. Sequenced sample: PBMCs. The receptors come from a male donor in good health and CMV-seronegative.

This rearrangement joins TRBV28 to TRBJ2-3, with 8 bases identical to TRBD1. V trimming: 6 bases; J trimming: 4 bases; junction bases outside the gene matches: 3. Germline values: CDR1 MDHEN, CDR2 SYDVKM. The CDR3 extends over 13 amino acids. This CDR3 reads CASRGQGADTQYF. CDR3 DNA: TGTGCCAGCAGAGGACAGGGCGCAGATACGCAGTATTTT.

The CDR3 loop reads CASSLASSQGGAYEQYF. The CDR3, as DNA: TGCGCCAGCAGCTTGGCCTCGTCACAGGGGGGTGCCTACGAGCAGTACTTC. V usage is TRBV5-1 and J usage is TRBJ2-7; 8 bases agree with TRBD1. Unmatched junction bases numbered 10, after V lost 0 bases and J lost 2 bases. The CDR3 is 17 amino acids. Per the germline V gene, CDR1 is SGHRS and CDR2 is YFSETQ.

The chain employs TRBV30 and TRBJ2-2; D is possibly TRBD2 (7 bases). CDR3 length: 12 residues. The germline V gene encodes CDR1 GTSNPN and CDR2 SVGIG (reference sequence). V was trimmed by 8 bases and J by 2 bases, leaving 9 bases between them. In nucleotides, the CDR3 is TGTGCCGGGGGGGCAAACACCGGGGAGCTGTTTTTT. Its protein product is CAGGANTGELFF.

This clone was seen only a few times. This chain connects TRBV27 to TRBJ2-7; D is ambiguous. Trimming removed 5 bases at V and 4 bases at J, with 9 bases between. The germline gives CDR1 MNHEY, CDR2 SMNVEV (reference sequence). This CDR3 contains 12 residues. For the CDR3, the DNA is TGTGCCAGCAGTCCTCACGGGTACGAGCAGTACTTC. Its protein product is CASSPHGYEQYF.

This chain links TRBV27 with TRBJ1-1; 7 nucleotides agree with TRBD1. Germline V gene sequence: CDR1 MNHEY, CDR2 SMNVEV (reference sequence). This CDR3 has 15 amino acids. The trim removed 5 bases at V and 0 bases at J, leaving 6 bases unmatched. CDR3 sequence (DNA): TGTGCCAGCAGTCCTAGACAGGGTATGAACACTGAAGCTTTCTTT. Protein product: CASSPRQGMNTEAFF.

Written as DNA, the CDR3 is TGTGCCAGCAGTTTTGGGTACAGAAGCACAGATACGCAGTATTTT. It specifies CASSFGYRSTDTQYF. The rearrangement links TRBV28 to TRBJ2-3; D call uncertain. Germline lookup yields CDR1 MDHEN and CDR2 SYDVKM. The CDR3 has 15 residues. With 3 bases removed from V and 0 bases from J, the gap between germline ends came to 10 bases.

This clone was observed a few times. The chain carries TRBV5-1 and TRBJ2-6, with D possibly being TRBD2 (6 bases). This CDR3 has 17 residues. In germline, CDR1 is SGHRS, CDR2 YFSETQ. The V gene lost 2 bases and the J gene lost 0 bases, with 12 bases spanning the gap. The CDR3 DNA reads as TGCGCCAGCAGCTTCGGACTATCCAACTCTGGGGCCAACGTCCTGACTTTC. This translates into CASSFGLSNSGANVLTF.

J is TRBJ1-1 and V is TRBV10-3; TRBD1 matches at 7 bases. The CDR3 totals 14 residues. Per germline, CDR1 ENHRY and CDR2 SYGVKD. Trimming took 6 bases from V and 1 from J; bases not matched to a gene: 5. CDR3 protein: CAIRKDRANTEAFF. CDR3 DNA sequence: TGTGCCATCAGAAAAGACAGGGCGAACACTGAAGCTTTCTTT.

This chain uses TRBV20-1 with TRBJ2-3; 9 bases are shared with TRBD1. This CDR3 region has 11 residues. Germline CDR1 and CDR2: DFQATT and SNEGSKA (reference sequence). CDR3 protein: CSEGTGNTQYF. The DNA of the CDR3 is TGCAGCGAGGGGACAGGGAATACGCAGTATTTT.

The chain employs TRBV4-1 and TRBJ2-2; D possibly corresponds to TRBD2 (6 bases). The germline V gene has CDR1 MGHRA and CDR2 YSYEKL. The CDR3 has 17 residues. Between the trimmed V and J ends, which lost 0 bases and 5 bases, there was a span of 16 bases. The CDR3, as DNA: TGCGCCAGCAGCCAAGAGTCGGTCTCGGGGGTGACCGGGGAGCTGTTTTTT. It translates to CASSQESVSGVTGELFF.

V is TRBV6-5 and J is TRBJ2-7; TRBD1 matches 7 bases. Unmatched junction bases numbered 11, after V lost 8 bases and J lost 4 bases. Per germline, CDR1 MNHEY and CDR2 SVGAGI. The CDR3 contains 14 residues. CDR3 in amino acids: CASSPGTARYEQYF. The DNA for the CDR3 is TGTGCCAGCTCGCCTGGGACAGCGCGGTACGAGCAGTACTTC.

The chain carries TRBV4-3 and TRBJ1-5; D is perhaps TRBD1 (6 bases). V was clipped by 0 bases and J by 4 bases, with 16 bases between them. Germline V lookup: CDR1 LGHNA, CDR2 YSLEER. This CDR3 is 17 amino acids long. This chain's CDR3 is CASSQDPPRRGNQPQHF. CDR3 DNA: TGCGCCAGCAGCCAAGACCCTCCTCGCAGGGGTAATCAGCCCCAGCATTTT.

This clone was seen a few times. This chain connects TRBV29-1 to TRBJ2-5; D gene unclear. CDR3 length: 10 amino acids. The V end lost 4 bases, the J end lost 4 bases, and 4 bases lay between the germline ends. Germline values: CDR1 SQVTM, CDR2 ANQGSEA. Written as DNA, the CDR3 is TGCAGCGTTGGAGGAGAGACCCAGTACTTC. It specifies CSVGGETQYF.

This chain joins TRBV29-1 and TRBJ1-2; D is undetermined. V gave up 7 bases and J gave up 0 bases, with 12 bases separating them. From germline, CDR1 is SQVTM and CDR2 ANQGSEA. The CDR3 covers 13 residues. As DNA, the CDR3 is TGCAGCGGAGCAGGTTCCTCTAACTATGGCTACACCTTC. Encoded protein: CSGAGSSNYGYTF.

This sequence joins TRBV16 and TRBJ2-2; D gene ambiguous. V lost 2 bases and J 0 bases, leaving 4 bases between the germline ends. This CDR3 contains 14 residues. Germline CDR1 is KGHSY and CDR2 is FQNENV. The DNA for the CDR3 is TGTGCCAGCAGCCAACCCTCGAACACCGGGGAGCTGTTTTTT. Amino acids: CASSQPSNTGELFF.

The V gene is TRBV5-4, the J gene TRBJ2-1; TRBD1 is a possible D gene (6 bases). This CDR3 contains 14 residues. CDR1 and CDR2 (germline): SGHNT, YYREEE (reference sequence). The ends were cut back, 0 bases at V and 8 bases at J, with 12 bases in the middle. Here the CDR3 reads CASSLASGVDEQFF. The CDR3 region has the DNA TGTGCCAGCAGCTTGGCGTCAGGGGTGGATGAGCAGTTCTTC.